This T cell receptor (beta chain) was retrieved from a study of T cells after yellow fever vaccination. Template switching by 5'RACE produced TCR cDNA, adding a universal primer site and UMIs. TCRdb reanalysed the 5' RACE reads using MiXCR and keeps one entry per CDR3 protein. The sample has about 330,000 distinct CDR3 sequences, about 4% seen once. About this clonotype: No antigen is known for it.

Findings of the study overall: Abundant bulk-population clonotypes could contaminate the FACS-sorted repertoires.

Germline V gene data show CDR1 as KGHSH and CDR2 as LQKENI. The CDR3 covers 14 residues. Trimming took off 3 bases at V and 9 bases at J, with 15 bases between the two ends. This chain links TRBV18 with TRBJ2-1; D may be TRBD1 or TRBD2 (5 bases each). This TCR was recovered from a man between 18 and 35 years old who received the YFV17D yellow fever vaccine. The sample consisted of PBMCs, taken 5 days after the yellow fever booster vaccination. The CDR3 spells CASSPGPRWGEQFF. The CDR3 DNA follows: TGTGCCAGCTCACCGGGACCCCGTTGGGGTGAGCAGTTCTTC.